This T cell receptor beta chain came from a study of response to subunit inactivated influenza vaccine. Concerning this clonotype itself: Antigen unknown.

Study-level results: The authors offered the suggestion that each seasonal influenza vaccination recruits few new T cells.

V was pared by 3 bases and J by 0 bases, with 11 bases between. The CDR3 runs to 15 residues. CDR1 is SGHAT and CDR2 is FQNNGV in the germline V gene. TCRdb itself ran the RT-PCR reads through MiXCR, one entry per CDR3 protein. The repertoire holds roughly 700,000 distinct CDR3 sequences, about 14% seen once, with approximately 7% in the top ten. The starting material was PBMCs from blood, obtained less than 15 days before vaccination. The V call is TRBV11-2, the J call TRBJ1-1; D ambiguous. The source of this sequence is a man in his forties or fifties who received an inactivated influenza vaccine. CDR3 loop: CASSFTDKVNTEAFF. The CDR3 nucleotides read TGTGCCAGCAGCTTTACAGACAAGGTGAACACTGAAGCTTTCTTT.